The present entry profiles one TCR beta chain with its context. The antigen remains unidentified. V dropped 4 bases and J dropped 1; count of bases not matched to a gene: 3. The germline V gene has CDR1 GTSNPN and CDR2 SVGIG (reference sequence). The CDR3 totals 14 residues. The source of the sample is a study of cytomegalovirus exposure and HLA in healthy donors. Overall study context: Findings of an earlier analysis included about 120 million unique TCR beta sequences from around 180 million T cells. Ancestry clustering placed around four fifths of approximately 370 genotyped donors in the Caucasian-associated cluster.

PCR was performed using 60 Vbeta and 13 Jbeta primers. Sequencing used immunoSEQ multiplex PCR; TCRdb keeps in-frame clones, though not all of them. The sample lists about 64,000 clones; more than 60% were seen once. Whole-study findings and limits: Solely CMV serostatus was available to characterize immune exposure.

The chain couples TRBV30 to TRBJ2-3; 9 positions match TRBD2. This receptor was taken from a male donor in good health and CMV-seropositive. Source material: PBMCs. The CDR3 DNA reads TGTGCCTGGACCTCTAGCGGGGGCACAGATACGCAGTATTTT. It specifies CAWTSSGGTDTQYF.